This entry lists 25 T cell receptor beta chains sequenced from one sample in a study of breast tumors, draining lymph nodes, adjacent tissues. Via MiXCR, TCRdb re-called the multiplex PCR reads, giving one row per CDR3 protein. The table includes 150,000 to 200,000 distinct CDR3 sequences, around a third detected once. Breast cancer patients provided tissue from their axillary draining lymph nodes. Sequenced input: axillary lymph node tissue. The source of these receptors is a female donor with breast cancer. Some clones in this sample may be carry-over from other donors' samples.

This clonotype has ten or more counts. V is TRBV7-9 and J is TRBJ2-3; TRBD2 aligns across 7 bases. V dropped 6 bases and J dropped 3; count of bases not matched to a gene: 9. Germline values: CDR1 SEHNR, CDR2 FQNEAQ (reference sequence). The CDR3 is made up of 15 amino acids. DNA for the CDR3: TGTGCCAGCAGTAATCGGGGAGGGCAGACAGATACGCAGTATTTT. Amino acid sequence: CASSNRGGQTDTQYF.

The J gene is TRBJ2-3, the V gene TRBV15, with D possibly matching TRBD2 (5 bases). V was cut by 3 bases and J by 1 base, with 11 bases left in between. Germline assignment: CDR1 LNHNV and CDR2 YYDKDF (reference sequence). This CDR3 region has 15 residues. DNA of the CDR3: TGTGCCACCAGCAGTGGGAGTGTAGGCACAGATACGCAGTATTTT. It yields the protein CATSSGSVGTDTQYF. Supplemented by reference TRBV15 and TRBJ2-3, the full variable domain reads DAMVIQNPRYQVTQFGKPVTLSCSQTLNHNVMYWYQQKSSQAPKLLFHYYDKDFNNEADTPDNFQSRRPNTSFCFLDIRSPGLGDTAMYLCATSSGSVGTDTQYFGPGTRLTVL.

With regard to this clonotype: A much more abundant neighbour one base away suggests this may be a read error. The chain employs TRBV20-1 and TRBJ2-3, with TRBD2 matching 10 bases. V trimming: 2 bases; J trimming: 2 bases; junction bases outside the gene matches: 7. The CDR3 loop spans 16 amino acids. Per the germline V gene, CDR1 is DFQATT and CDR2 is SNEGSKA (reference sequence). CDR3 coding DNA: TGCAGTGCTAGACCCTTACTAGCGGGGCCCACAGATACGCAGTATTTT. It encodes CSARPLLAGPTDTQYF.

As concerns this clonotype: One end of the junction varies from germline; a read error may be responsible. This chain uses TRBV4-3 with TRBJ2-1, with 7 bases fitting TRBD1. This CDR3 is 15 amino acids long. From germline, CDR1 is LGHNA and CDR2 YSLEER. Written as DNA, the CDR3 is TGCGCCAGCGGCCAACCCCCGACAGGGATCAATGAGCAGTTCTTC. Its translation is CASGQPPTGINEQFF.

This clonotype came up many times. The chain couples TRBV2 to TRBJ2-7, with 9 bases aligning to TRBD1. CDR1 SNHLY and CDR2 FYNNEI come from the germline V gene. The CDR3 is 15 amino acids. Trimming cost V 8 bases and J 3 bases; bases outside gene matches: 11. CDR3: CASAFNGQGIYEQYF. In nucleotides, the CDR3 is TGTGCCAGCGCCTTCAACGGACAGGGGATCTACGAGCAGTACTTC. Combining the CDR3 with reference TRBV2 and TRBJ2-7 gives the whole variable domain EPEVTQTPSHQVTQMGQEVILRCVPISNHLYFYWYRQILGQKVEFLVSFYNNEISEKSEIFDDQFSVERPDGSNFTLKIRSTKLEDSAMYFCASAFNGQGIYEQYFGPGTRLTVT.

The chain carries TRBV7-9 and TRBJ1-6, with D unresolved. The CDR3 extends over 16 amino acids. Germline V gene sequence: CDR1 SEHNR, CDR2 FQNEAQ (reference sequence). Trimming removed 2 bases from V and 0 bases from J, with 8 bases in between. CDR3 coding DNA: TGTGCCAGCAGCTTAAGGGCGAGCTCCTATAATTCACCCCTCCACTTT. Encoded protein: CASSLRASSYNSPLHF.

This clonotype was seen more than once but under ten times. CDR3 loop: CASSFERGASYEQYF. The CDR3 DNA follows: TGTGCCAGCAGCTTCGAACGGGGGGCCTCCTACGAGCAGTACTTC. This sequence joins TRBV11-2 and TRBJ2-7; weak D call: TRBD2 (7 bases). This CDR3 region has 15 residues. With 3 bases removed from V and 0 bases from J, the gap between germline ends came to 12 bases. The germline V gene encodes CDR1 SGHAT and CDR2 FQNNGV.

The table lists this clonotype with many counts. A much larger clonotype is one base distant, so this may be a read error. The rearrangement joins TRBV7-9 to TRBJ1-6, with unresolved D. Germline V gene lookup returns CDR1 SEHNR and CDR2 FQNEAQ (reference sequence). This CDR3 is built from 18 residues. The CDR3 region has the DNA TGTGCCAGCAGCTTAGGCGGCGGTACTGAAGGATATAATCCACCCCTCCACTTT. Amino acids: CASSLGGGTEGYNPPLHF.

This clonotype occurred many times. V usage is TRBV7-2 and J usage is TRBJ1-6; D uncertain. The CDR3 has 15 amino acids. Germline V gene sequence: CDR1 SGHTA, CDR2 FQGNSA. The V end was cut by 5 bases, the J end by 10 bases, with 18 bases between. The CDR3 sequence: CASSPQAGSQSPLHF. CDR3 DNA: TGTGCCAGCAGCCCCCAGGCGGGTAGTCAATCACCCCTCCACTTT.

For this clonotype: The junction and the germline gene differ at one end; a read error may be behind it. The CDR3 DNA follows: TGTGCCTGCAGAGGGACAGGGCCCTACGAGCAGTACTTC. This codes for CACRGTGPYEQYF. This rearrangement joins TRBV28 to TRBJ2-7, with 9 bases matching TRBD1. Per the germline V gene, CDR1 is MDHEN and CDR2 is SYDVKM. The CDR3 extends over 13 amino acids.

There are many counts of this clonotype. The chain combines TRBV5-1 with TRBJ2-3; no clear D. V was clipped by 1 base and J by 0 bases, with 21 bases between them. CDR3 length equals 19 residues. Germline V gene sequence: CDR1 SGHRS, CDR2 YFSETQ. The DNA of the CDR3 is TGCGCCAGCAGCTTGATCGCAAGTCCCGGGTCCGCTAGCACAGATACGCAGTATTTT. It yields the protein CASSLIASPGSASTDTQYF.

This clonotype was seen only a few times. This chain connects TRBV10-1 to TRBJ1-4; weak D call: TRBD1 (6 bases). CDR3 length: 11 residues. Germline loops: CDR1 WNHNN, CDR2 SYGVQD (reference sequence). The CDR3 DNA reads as TGCGCTTGCCGGAAAGAGGGGGAACTGTTTTTT. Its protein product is CACRKEGELFF.

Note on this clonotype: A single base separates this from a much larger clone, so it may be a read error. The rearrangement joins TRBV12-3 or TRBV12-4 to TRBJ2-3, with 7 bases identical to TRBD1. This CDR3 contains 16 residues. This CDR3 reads CASSFDRDRSTDAQYF. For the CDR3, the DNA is TGTGCCAGCAGTTTTGACCGGGACAGATCCACAGATGCGCAGTATTTT.

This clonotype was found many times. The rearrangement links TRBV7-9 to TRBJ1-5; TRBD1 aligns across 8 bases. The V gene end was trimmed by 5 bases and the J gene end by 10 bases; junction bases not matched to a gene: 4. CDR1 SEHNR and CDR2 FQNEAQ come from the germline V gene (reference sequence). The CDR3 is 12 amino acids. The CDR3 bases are TGTGCCAGCAGCCTAGACAGGGGACCCCAGCATTTT. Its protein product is CASSLDRGPQHF. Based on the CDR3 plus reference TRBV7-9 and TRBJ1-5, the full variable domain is DTGVSQNPRHKITKRGQNVTFRCDPISEHNRLYWYRQTLGQGPEFLTYFQNEAQLEKSRLLSDRFSAERPKGSFSTLEIQRTEQGDSAMYLCASSLDRGPQHFGDGTRLSIL.

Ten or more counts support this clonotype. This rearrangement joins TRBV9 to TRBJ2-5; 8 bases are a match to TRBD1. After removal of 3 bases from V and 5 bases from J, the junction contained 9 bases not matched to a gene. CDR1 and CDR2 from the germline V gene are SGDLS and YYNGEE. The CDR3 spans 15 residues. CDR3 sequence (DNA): TGTGCCAGCAGCGACCAGGGGGCTAGAGGGGAGACCCAGTACTTC. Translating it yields CASSDQGARGETQYF. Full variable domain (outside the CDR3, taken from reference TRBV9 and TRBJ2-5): DSGVTQTPKHLITATGQRVTLRCSPRSGDLSVYWYQQSLDQGLQFLIQYYNGEERAKGNILERFSAQQFPDLHSELNLSSLELGDSALYFCASSDQGARGETQYFGPGTRLLVL.

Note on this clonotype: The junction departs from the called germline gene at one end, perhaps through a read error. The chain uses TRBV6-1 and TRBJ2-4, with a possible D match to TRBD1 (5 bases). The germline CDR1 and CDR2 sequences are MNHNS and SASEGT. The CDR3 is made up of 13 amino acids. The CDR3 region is CAGRVLGKNIQYF. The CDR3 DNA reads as TGTGCCGGCAGGGTTTTGGGCAAAAACATTCAGTACTTC.

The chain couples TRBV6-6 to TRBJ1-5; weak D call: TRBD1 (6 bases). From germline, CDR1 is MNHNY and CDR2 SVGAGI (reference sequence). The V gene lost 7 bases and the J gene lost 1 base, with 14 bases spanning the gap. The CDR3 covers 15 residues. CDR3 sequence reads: CASMDRPGSNQPQHF. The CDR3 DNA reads TGTGCCAGCATGGACAGACCAGGGAGCAATCAGCCCCAGCATTTT.

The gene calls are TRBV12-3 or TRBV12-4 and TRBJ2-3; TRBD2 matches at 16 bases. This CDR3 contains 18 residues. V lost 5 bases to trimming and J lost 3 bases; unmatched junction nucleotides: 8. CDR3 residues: CASSPGTSGRALTDTQYF. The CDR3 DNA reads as TGTGCCAGCAGTCCTGGGACTAGCGGGAGGGCCCTGACAGATACGCAGTATTTT.

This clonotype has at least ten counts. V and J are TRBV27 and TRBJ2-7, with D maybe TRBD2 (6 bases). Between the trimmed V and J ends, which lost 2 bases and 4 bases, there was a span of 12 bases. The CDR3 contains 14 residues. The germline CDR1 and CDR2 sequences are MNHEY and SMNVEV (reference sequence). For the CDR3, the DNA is TGTGCCAGCAGTTTACTCGGGAGAACTTACGAGCAGTACTTC. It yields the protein CASSLLGRTYEQYF.

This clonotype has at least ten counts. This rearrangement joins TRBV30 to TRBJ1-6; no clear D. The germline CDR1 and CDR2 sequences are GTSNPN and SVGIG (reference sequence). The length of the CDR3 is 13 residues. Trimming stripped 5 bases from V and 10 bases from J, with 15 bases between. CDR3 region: CAWSPGPNSPLHF. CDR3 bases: TGTGCCTGGTCGCCCGGTCCGAACTCACCCCTCCACTTT.

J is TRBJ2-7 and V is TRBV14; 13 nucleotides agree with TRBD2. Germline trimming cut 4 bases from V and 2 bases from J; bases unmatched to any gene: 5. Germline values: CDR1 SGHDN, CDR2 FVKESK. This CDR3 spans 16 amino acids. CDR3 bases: TGTGCCAGCAGCCGCAGAACTAGCGGGAGGGCCTACGAGCAGTACTTC. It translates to CASSRRTSGRAYEQYF.

The CDR3 DNA reads TGTGCCAGCAGTCCGGGGTTCACAGATACGCAGTATTTT. It encodes CASSPGFTDTQYF. The chain joins TRBV6-4 to TRBJ2-3; possibly TRBD2 for D (5 bases). CDR1 and CDR2 from the germline V gene are MRHNA and SNTAGT. Trimming stripped 5 bases from V and 2 bases from J, with 8 bases between. The CDR3 is made up of 13 amino acids.

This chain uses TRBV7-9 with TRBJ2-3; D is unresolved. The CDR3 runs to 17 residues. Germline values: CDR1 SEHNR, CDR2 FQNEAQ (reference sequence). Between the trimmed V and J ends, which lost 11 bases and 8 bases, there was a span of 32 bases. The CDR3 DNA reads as TGTGCCTGGAGCTCAGACCGGCCCGGGCCACGGCGAGGTACGCAGTATTTT. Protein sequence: CAWSSDRPGPRRGTQYF.

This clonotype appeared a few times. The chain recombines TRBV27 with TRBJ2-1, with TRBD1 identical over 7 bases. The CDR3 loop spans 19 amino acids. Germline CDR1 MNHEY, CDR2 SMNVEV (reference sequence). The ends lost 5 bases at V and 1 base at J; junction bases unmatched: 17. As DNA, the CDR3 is TGTGCCAGCAGTCACCAGACAGGGTTCTTTCAGGTATCCTACAATGAGCAGTTCTTC. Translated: CASSHQTGFFQVSYNEQFF.

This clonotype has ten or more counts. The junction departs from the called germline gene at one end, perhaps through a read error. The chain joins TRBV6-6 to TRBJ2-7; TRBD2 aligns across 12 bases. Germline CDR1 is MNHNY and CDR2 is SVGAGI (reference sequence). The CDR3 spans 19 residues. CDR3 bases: TGTGCCAGCAGTCACTCGAGGGCTAGCGGGAGGGGGCTGGGGTGGGAGCAGTACTTC. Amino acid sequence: CASSHSRASGRGLGWEQYF.